These 14 T cell receptor beta chains came from one sample sequenced in a study of regulatory T cells in long-lasting Graves disease. Relying on iRepertoire HTBI primers and Arm-PCR of CDR3 regions, the team built TCR beta libraries. TCRdb used MiXCR to reprocess the multiplex PCR reads, holding one entry per CDR3 protein. The table includes some 470,000 distinct CDR3 sequences, roughly a fifth detected once. Sample time point: persistent/refractory GD, antithyroid drugs over 5 years with positive TRAb. PBMC RNA served as the TCR library source. This sample comprised peripheral blood mononuclear cells (PBMCs), obtained when the disease was refractory, from a patient treated with antithyroid drugs. These receptors all come from a female donor with Graves disease.

Worth noting for this clonotype: One base away lies a much larger clone, so this may be a sequencing read error. This chain joins TRBV28 and TRBJ2-5; tentatively, D is TRBD1 (7 bases). Germline assignment: CDR1 MDHEN and CDR2 SYDVKM. CDR3 length: 13 amino acids. CDR3 region: CASRGPRGETQCF. The CDR3 coding sequence is TGTGCCAGCCGGGGCCCCAGGGGGGAGACCCAGTGCTTC.

This clonotype appeared a few times. This chain joins TRBV30 and TRBJ2-7, with a tentative D call TRBD2 (6 bases). This CDR3 has 13 amino acids. Germline V gives CDR1 GTSNPN, CDR2 SVGIG (reference sequence). V gave up 8 bases and J gave up 6 bases, with 20 bases separating them. CDR3 sequence (DNA): TGTGCCCGGGACGGGGAGGATGGGGTCGAGCAGTACTTC. Protein product: CARDGEDGVEQYF.

The V call is TRBV12-5, the J call TRBJ2-2; D remains unclear. There are 18 residues in the CDR3. Germline CDR1 LGHNT, CDR2 FRNRAP. V was cut by 5 bases and J by 3 bases, with 22 bases left in between. The CDR3 reads CASGRPAELSQYTGELFF. DNA of the CDR3: TGTGCTAGTGGTAGGCCGGCCGAACTTTCCCAATACACCGGGGAGCTGTTTTTT.

This clonotype was recorded many times. J is TRBJ1-1 and V is TRBV4-1; the match to TRBD1 covers 10 bases. CDR1 and CDR2 from the germline V gene are MGHRA and YSYEKL. The CDR3 covers 15 residues. With 3 bases clipped from V and 5 bases from J, the junction kept 6 bases outside the gene matches. The CDR3 DNA sequence: TGCGCCAGCAGCCACTCCGGGACAGGGGATACTGAAGCTTTCTTT. Its protein is CASSHSGTGDTEAFF.

The chain carries TRBV20-1 and TRBJ1-1, with 7 positions matching TRBD1. From germline, CDR1 is DFQATT and CDR2 SNEGSKA (reference sequence). V lost 0 bases to trimming and J lost 1 base; unmatched junction nucleotides: 11. This CDR3 is 17 amino acids long. The CDR3 loop reads CSARDLGTALGNTEAFF. In nucleotides, the CDR3 is TGCAGTGCTAGAGATCTGGGGACAGCCTTAGGGAACACTGAAGCTTTCTTT.

This clonotype was recorded at least ten times. V usage is TRBV11-2 and J usage is TRBJ2-2, with D tentatively TRBD2 (6 bases). Germline-derived CDR1 and CDR2 are SGHAT and FQNNGV. Deletions cut 5 bases from V and 6 bases from J, with 22 bases between. The CDR3 is 17 residues long. CDR3 sequence reads: CASSPLRRAPRAGELFF. In DNA form, the CDR3 reads TGTGCCAGCAGCCCCCTAAGGAGGGCCCCAAGGGCCGGGGAGCTGTTTTTT.

This clonotype came up many times. The chain recombines TRBV13 with TRBJ2-7; D not resolved. This CDR3 contains 12 residues. CDR1 is PRHDT and CDR2 is FYEKMQ in the germline V gene (reference sequence). Trimming pared 4 bases from V and 6 bases from J, leaving 10 bases between. The CDR3 spells CASSSGRLEQYF. The CDR3 DNA reads TGTGCCAGCAGCTCCGGCCGCCTCGAGCAGTACTTC.

Ten or more counts support this clonotype. This chain connects TRBV6-1 to TRBJ1-2; no firm D call. Germline CDR1 MNHNS, CDR2 SASEGT. V dropped 6 bases and J dropped 6 bases, with 23 bases sitting between them. The CDR3 is 16 amino acids. Here the CDR3 DNA reads TGTGCCAGCAGGGTTCCCAGGAGAAGGACGGAGGATGGCTACACCTTC. This sequence encodes CASRVPRRRTEDGYTF.

This clonotype was seen just once. V gene TRBV28 combines with J gene TRBJ2-7; D gene uncertain. Germline CDR1 is MDHEN and CDR2 is SYDVKM. V gave up 4 bases and J gave up 0 bases, with 10 bases separating them. The CDR3 has 14 amino acids. The CDR3 DNA sequence: TGTGCCAGCAGTTCCCCCCAGACCTCCTACGAGCAGTACTTC. This sequence encodes CASSSPQTSYEQYF.

CDR3 amino acids: CASSPRRSLSGDEQYF. The CDR3 DNA reads as TGTGCCAGCTCACCCAGGAGGAGCCTCTCCGGGGACGAGCAGTACTTC. The V call is TRBV18, the J call TRBJ2-7; D perhaps matches TRBD2 (5 bases). Germline assignment: CDR1 KGHSH and CDR2 LQKENI. The length of the CDR3 is 16 residues. With 3 bases removed from V and 5 bases from J, the gap between germline ends came to 20 bases.

Of note for this clonotype: A much larger clone lies one base from this, so it may be a read error. V is TRBV3-1 and J is TRBJ2-7; 8 nucleotides match TRBD2. Looked up from germline, CDR1 is LGHDT and CDR2 is YNNKEL (reference sequence). There are 14 residues in the CDR3. CDR3: CASSLGAGVDERYF. The CDR3 DNA reads TGTGCCAGCAGCCTGGGAGCGGGAGTAGACGAGCGGTACTTC.

In this sample, this clonotype turned up a few times. The rearrangement links TRBV9 to TRBJ1-1, with D possibly TRBD1 on 6 matching bases. V lost 0 bases and J 6 bases, leaving 15 bases between the germline ends. The CDR3 spans 15 residues. Germline V gene data show CDR1 as SGDLS and CDR2 as YYNGEE. The CDR3, as DNA: TGTGCCAGCAGCGTAGGGCAACAGGGTTTCTCTGAAGCTTTCTTT. Translated, it gives CASSVGQQGFSEAFF.

This clonotype was observed a few times. V usage is TRBV5-1 and J usage is TRBJ2-5, with 8 bases that match TRBD2. The CDR3 length is 15 residues. Losses at the gene ends were 0 bases for V and 2 bases for J; bases not matched to a gene: 3. The germline V gene has CDR1 SGHRS and CDR2 YFSETQ. The CDR3 sequence: CASSLAPSGQETQYF. In DNA, the CDR3 is TGCGCCAGCAGCTTGGCCCCTAGCGGGCAAGAGACCCAGTACTTC.

This clonotype was observed many times. The genes are TRBV6-9 and TRBJ2-2; D gene ambiguous. The V gene lost 3 bases and the J gene lost 0 bases, with 17 bases spanning the gap. Germline V gene data show CDR1 as MNHGY and CDR2 as SVAAGI. The CDR3 loop spans 18 amino acids. CDR3 nucleotide sequence: TGTGCCAGCAGTTACGTGCAGTGGGTCAGCGCGAACACCGGGGAGCTGTTTTTT. Its translation is CASSYVQWVSANTGELFF.